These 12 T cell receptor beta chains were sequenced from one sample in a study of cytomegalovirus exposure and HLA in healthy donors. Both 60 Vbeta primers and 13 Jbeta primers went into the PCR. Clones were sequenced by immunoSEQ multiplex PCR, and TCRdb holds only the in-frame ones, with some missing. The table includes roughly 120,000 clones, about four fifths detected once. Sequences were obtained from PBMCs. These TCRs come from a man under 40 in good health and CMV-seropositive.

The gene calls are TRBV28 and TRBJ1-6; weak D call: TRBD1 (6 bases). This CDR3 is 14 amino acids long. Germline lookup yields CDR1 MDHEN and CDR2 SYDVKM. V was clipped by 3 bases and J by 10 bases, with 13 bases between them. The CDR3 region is CASSFAGVGSPLHF. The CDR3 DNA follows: TGTGCCAGCAGTTTTGCAGGGGTAGGCTCACCCCTCCACTTT.

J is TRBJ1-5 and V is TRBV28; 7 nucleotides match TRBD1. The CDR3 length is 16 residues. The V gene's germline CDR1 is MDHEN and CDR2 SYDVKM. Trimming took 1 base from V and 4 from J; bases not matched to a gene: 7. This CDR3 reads CASSLSAGTVNQPQHF. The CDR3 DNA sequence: TGTGCCAGCAGTTTATCGGCGGGGACAGTGAATCAGCCCCAGCATTTT.

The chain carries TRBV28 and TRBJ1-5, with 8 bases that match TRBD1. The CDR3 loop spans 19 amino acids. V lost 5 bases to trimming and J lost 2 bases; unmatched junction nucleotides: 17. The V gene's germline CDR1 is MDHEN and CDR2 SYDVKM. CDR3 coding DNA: TGTGCCAGCAGTCCGCGGACAGGGTGGGGGGCTTCCGGCAATCAGCCCCAGCATTTT. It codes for CASSPRTGWGASGNQPQHF.

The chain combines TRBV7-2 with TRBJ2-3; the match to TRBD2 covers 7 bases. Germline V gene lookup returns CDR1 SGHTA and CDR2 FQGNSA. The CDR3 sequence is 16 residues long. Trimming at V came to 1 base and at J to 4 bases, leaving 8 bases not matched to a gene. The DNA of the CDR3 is TGTGCCAGCAGCTTAGGGGGGAGGGGCGGTTCAGATACGCAGTATTTT. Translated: CASSLGGRGGSDTQYF.

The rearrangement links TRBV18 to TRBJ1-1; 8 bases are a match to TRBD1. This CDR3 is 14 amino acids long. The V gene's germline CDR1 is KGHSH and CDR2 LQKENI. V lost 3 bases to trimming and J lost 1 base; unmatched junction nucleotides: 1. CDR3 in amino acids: CASSPGTGNTEAFF. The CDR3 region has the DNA TGTGCCAGCTCACCCGGGACAGGGAACACTGAAGCTTTCTTT.

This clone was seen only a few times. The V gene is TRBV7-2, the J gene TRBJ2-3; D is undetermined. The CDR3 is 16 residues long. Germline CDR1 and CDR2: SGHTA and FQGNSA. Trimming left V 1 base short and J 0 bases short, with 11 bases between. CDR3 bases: TGTGCCAGCAGCTTAGTTAGCTCAGTAAGCACAGATACGCAGTATTTT. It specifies CASSLVSSVSTDTQYF. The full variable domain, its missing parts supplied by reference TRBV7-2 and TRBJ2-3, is GAGVSQSPSNKVTEKGKDVELRCDPISGHTALYWYRQSLGQGLEFLIYFQGNSAPDKSGLPSDRFSAERTGGSVSTLTIQRTQQEDSAVYLCASSLVSSVSTDTQYFGPGTRLTVL.

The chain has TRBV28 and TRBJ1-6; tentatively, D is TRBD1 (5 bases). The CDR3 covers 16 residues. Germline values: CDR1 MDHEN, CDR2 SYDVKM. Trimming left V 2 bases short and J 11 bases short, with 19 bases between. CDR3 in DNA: TGTGCCAGCAGTTTAGGGGGGACGTCAAGAGGGGCACCCCTCCACTTT. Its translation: CASSLGGTSRGAPLHF.

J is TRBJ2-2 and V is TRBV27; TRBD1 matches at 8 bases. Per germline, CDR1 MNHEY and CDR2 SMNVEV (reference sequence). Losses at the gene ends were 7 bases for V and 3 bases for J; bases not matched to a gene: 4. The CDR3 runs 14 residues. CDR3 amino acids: CASTGQGYTGELFF. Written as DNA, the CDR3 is TGTGCCAGCACCGGACAGGGTTACACCGGGGAGCTGTTTTTT.

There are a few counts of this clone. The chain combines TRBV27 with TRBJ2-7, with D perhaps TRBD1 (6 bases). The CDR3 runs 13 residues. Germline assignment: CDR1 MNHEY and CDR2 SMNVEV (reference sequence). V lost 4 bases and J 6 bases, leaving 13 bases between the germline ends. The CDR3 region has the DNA TGTGCCAGCAGTTGGACCCAGGGGTCCGAGCAGTACGTC. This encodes CASSWTQGSEQYV.

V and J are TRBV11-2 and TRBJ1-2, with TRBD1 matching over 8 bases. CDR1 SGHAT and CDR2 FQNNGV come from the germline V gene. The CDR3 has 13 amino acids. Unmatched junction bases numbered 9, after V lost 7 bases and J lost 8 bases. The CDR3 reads CASNRQGAQGYTF. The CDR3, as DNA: TGTGCCAGCAACCGTCAGGGGGCGCAAGGCTACACCTTC.

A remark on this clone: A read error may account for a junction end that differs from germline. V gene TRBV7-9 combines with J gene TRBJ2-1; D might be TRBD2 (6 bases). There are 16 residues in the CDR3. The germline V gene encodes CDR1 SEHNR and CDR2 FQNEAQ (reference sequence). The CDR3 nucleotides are TGTTCCAGCCGACCCCTAAGGTGGAGGGCCGCGGATGAGCAGTTCTTC. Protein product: CSSRPLRWRAADEQFF.

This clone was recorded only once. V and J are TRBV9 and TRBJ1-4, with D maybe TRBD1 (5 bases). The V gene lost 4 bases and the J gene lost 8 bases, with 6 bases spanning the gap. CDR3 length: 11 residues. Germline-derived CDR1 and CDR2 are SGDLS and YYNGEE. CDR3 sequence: CASSRGEKLFF. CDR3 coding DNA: TGTGCCAGCAGCCGGGGGGAAAAACTGTTTTTT.